The source of this TCR beta chain is a study of T cell changes during pregnancy in multiple sclerosis. V was clipped by 1 base and J by 1 base; unmatched bases: 0. CDR1 is SSHAT and CDR2 is FNYEAQ in the germline V gene (reference sequence). This CDR3 is built from 15 residues. TCRdb's table, derived via immunoSEQ multiplex PCR, lists solely in-frame clones and lacks some. Found here are over 35,000 clones, 75% to 95% of them singletons; the top ten hold about 0.4%. The TCR was taken from a female donor with multiple sclerosis, enrolled in a pregnancy study. The sequences come from CD4+ T cells from peripheral blood mononuclear cells, collected in the third trimester of pregnancy. J is TRBJ2-3 and V is TRBV7-7; 9 nucleotides agree with TRBD2. CDR3 region: CASSLGTSGTDTQYF. The CDR3 DNA follows: TGTGCCAGCAGCTTAGGGACTAGCGGCACAGATACGCAGTATTTT.